What follows are 17 T cell receptor beta chains derived from one specimen sequenced in a study of shared clonotypes between healthy human individuals. Some clones are missing from TCRdb's copy, which holds only in-frame ones; the method was immunoSEQ multiplex PCR. The sample contains about 2.1 million clones, roughly 93% of which appear only once. Positive CCR7 selection of CD45RO-negative cells yielded the naive CD8 cells, and terminally differentiated effector memory CD45RA+ cells were excluded. The sequencing input was naive CD8+ T cells from PBMCs. The source of these receptors is a man between 18 and 29 years old in good health. Some clones in this sample may be carry-over from other donors' samples.

This sequence joins TRBV5-1 and TRBJ2-1; D call uncertain. Germline-derived CDR1 and CDR2 are SGHRS and YFSETQ. The CDR3 length is 14 residues. Trimming removed 4 bases from V and 5 bases from J, with 13 bases in between. The CDR3 loop is CASSPAPFDNEQFF. The CDR3 DNA reads TGCGCCAGCAGCCCAGCCCCCTTTGACAATGAGCAGTTCTTC.

V and J are TRBV9 and TRBJ2-1; 13 nucleotides line up with TRBD2. CDR1 and CDR2 (germline): SGDLS, YYNGEE. Trimming at V came to 4 bases and at J to 9 bases, leaving 16 bases not matched to a gene. The CDR3 is 18 amino acids. The CDR3 nucleotides read TGTGCCAGCAGCCCATACCCCCGACTAGCGGGAGGAGAGATTGAGCAGTTCTTC. Its translation is CASSPYPRLAGGEIEQFF.

Only one count was recorded for this clone. The chain joins TRBV20-1 to TRBJ2-1, with a tentative D call TRBD1 (5 bases). The CDR3 is made up of 10 amino acids. V gave up 8 bases and J gave up 8 bases, with 10 bases separating them. Germline CDR1 reads DFQATT; CDR2 reads SNEGSKA (reference sequence). CDR3 loop: CSTPGYEQFF. The CDR3 nucleotides are TGCAGTACCCCAGGGTATGAGCAGTTCTTC.

The chain carries TRBV27 and TRBJ2-3; 10 bases are a match to TRBD2. J lost 4 bases, V lost 10 bases, and 8 bases had no gene match. CDR3 length: 14 residues. The germline gives CDR1 MNHEY, CDR2 SMNVEV (reference sequence). CDR3 sequence: CATAAGGPPDTQYF. CDR3 bases: TGTGCCACCGCAGCGGGAGGGCCCCCAGATACGCAGTATTTT.

V usage is TRBV5-8 and J usage is TRBJ2-2, with a tentative D call TRBD1 (6 bases). With 5 bases removed from V and 5 bases from J, the gap between germline ends came to 19 bases. The CDR3 is 16 residues long. Germline CDR1 is SGHTS and CDR2 is YDEGEE. The CDR3 sequence is CASSHWTEKETGELFF. The CDR3 DNA follows: TGTGCCAGCAGTCACTGGACAGAGAAGGAGACCGGGGAGCTGTTTTTT.

The chain joins TRBV4-3 to TRBJ1-2; 9 bases are shared with TRBD1. Germline CDR1 is LGHNA and CDR2 is YSLEER. The CDR3 covers 15 residues. The V gene end was trimmed by 3 bases and the J gene end by 5 bases; junction bases not matched to a gene: 7. Written as DNA, the CDR3 is TGCGCCAGCAGCCACGGTCGCGGGACAGGGTATGGCTACACCTTC. Residues: CASSHGRGTGYGYTF.

The rearrangement uses TRBV27 and TRBJ1-2; D might be TRBD1 (6 bases). In germline, CDR1 is MNHEY, CDR2 SMNVEV (reference sequence). The V end lost 0 bases, the J end lost 2 bases, and 10 bases lay between the germline ends. The CDR3 is made up of 15 amino acids. CDR3 sequence (DNA): TGTGCCAGCAGTTTATCTACAGGGTTCAACTATGGCTACACCTTC. This gives the protein CASSLSTGFNYGYTF.

In this sample, this clone turned up a few times. The chain employs TRBV19 and TRBJ1-1; 7 nucleotides match TRBD1. Per germline, CDR1 LNHDA and CDR2 SQIVND (reference sequence). There are 15 residues in the CDR3. Losses at the gene ends were 8 bases for V and 0 bases for J; bases not matched to a gene: 9. The CDR3 region has the DNA TGTGCCAGTGGTGACAGGGAATACATGAACACTGAAGCTTTCTTT. Translated, it gives CASGDREYMNTEAFF. Full variable domain (remainder filled in from reference TRBV19 and TRBJ1-1): DGGITQSPKYLFRKEGQNVTLSCEQNLNHDAMYWYRQDPGQGLRLIYYSQIVNDFQKGDIAEGYSVSREKKESFPLTVTSAQKNPTAFYLCASGDREYMNTEAFFGQGTRLTVV.

The J gene is TRBJ1-4, the V gene TRBV27; D is ambiguous. The germline V gene has CDR1 MNHEY and CDR2 SMNVEV (reference sequence). There are 14 residues in the CDR3. With 5 bases removed from V and 7 bases from J, the gap between germline ends came to 14 bases. The CDR3 DNA reads TGTGCCAGCAGTCCCGTAGGAGGGATTGAAAAACTGTTTTTT. Amino acids: CASSPVGGIEKLFF.

The chain links TRBV7-2 to TRBJ2-1, with 7 bases aligning to TRBD1. The V segment lost 4 bases and the J segment 4 bases; nucleotides outside the gene matches: 7. CDR1 and CDR2 (germline): SGHTA, FQGNSA. CDR3 length: 15 residues. CDR3 nucleotides: TGTGCCAGCAGCTCTGGGACAGCAGGATACAATGAGCAGTTCTTC. Its protein is CASSSGTAGYNEQFF.

The chain recombines TRBV4-1 with TRBJ1-1, with unresolved D. V lost 4 bases and J 0 bases, leaving 15 bases between the germline ends. Germline V lookup: CDR1 MGHRA, CDR2 YSYEKL. The CDR3 is 16 amino acids. CDR3 nucleotides: TGCGCCAGCAGCCCGATGGACGGAACTATGAACACTGAAGCTTTCTTT. Translation: CASSPMDGTMNTEAFF.

The chain combines TRBV6-1 with TRBJ1-2, with D hard to call. CDR3 length: 11 amino acids. The V end lost 6 bases, the J end lost 10 bases, and 12 bases lay between the germline ends. CDR1 is MNHNS and CDR2 is SASEGT in the germline V gene. In nucleotides, the CDR3 is TGTGCCAGCAGGTCCCTTAACGACTACACCTTC. This codes for CASRSLNDYTF.

The chain employs TRBV28 and TRBJ2-3; D gene uncertain. Between the trimmed V and J ends, which lost 7 bases and 0 bases, there was a span of 14 bases. Germline CDR1 and CDR2: MDHEN and SYDVKM. This CDR3 spans 15 amino acids. DNA of the CDR3: TGTGCCAGCACCACTCAGCCAGCGAGCACAGATACGCAGTATTTT. Translating it yields CASTTQPASTDTQYF.

The chain links TRBV5-4 to TRBJ2-7; 12 bases fit TRBD2. Germline V CDR1 and CDR2: SGHNT, YYREEE (reference sequence). This CDR3 comprises 16 residues. J gave up 6 bases and V 5 bases, and 12 bases lay outside the gene matches. Here the CDR3 DNA reads TGTGCCAGCAGTCATGGACTAGCGGGATTTTTCGGCGAGCAGTACTTC. As protein: CASSHGLAGFFGEQYF.

The V and J genes are TRBV6-5 and TRBJ2-1; D remains ambiguous. V gave up 5 bases and J gave up 7 bases, with 12 bases separating them. This CDR3 spans 13 amino acids. From germline, CDR1 is MNHEY and CDR2 SVGAGI. The CDR3 DNA is TGTGCCAGCAGTACCCCGGTGGGGAATGAGCAGTTCTTC. It codes for CASSTPVGNEQFF.

V usage is TRBV10-3 and J usage is TRBJ2-7; TRBD1 aligns across 9 bases. J was trimmed by 5 bases and V by 7 bases; bases with no gene match: 9. Germline values: CDR1 ENHRY, CDR2 SYGVKD. There are 14 residues in the CDR3. The CDR3 DNA follows: TGTGCCATCACCCCGGGACAGGGTGGTGACGAGCAGTACTTC. Its protein product is CAITPGQGGDEQYF.

This chain uses TRBV28 with TRBJ1-1, with D uncertain. V lost 2 bases and J 4 bases, leaving 11 bases between the germline ends. The CDR3 length is 14 residues. The germline V gene encodes CDR1 MDHEN and CDR2 SYDVKM. The CDR3 is CASSLNQKATEAFF. The CDR3 DNA is TGTGCCAGCAGTTTAAACCAGAAAGCCACTGAAGCTTTCTTT.